Shown below are 20 T cell receptor beta chains from a single sample sequenced in a study of graft-versus-host responses after intestinal transplantation. Responders labeled with CFSE (about 200,000) were plated with about 200,000 irradiated, violet-dye-labeled stimulators. Here immunoSEQ multiplex PCR was the method, and the copy in TCRdb shows in-frame clones only, minus some. The repertoire holds over 3,500 clones, with 40% to 45% as singletons. Sequencing used alloreactive CD8+ T cells from a mixed lymphocyte reaction culture, obtained before transplantation. Subset denoted: CFSE-low proliferating T cells sorted from roughly six-day pre-transplant mixed lymphocyte reaction (GvH or HvG direction). These receptors originate from a human patient who was an organ donor for intestinal transplantation.

This clone is medium-sized by share. The chain employs TRBV4-1 and TRBJ2-5; D possibly corresponds to TRBD2 (5 bases). V lost 0 bases to trimming and J lost 1 base, with 9 bases between them. CDR1 and CDR2 from the germline V gene are MGHRA and YSYEKL. The CDR3 totals 15 residues. Here the CDR3 DNA reads TGCGCCAGCAGCCAAGATACGAGGGTCCAAGAGACCCAGTACTTC. It encodes CASSQDTRVQETQYF.

The chain links TRBV10-3 to TRBJ1-3; tentatively, D is TRBD1 (5 bases). Deletions cut 3 bases from V and 0 bases from J, with 24 bases between. The CDR3 runs 20 residues. Germline CDR1 ENHRY, CDR2 SYGVKD. CDR3: CAISDTREGLRYYSGNTIYF. As DNA, the CDR3 is TGTGCCATCAGTGACACCAGGGAGGGCCTCCGCTACTACTCTGGAAACACCATATATTTT.

The chain couples TRBV27 to TRBJ1-1; perhaps TRBD1 as D (5 bases). This CDR3 is 13 amino acids long. V was clipped by 6 bases and J by 4 bases, with 12 bases between them. The germline gives CDR1 MNHEY, CDR2 SMNVEV (reference sequence). CDR3 bases: TGTGCCAGCAGAATTGGGGGGTCCACTGAAGCTTTCTTT. This encodes CASRIGGSTEAFF.

This clone has just a few counts. J is TRBJ1-5 and V is TRBV28; D not certain. The CDR3 loop spans 16 amino acids. CDR1 and CDR2 from the germline V gene are MDHEN and SYDVKM. V was clipped by 5 bases and J by 0 bases, with 14 bases between them. CDR3 nucleotide sequence: TGTGCCAGCAGTCCCCCTCGGGGATATAGCAATCAGCCCCAGCATTTT. Translating gives CASSPPRGYSNQPQHF.

The J gene is TRBJ2-7, the V gene TRBV6-5; 7 nucleotides agree with TRBD2. Germline V gene lookup returns CDR1 MNHEY and CDR2 SVGAGI. The J segment lost 2 bases and the V segment lost 0 bases, leaving 7 bases of the junction unmatched. CDR3 size: 16 residues. The CDR3 DNA sequence: TGTGCCAGCAGTTACTCGAGCGGGACGGTAACCTACGAGCAGTACTTC. This sequence encodes CASSYSSGTVTYEQYF.

The J gene is TRBJ2-2, the V gene TRBV7-6, with 10 bases identical to TRBD1. This CDR3 has 17 residues. Germline CDR1 reads SGHVS; CDR2 reads FNYEAQ. The trim removed 0 bases at V and 7 bases at J, leaving 8 bases unmatched. CDR3 sequence: CASSLAPDRGLYGELFF. The CDR3 DNA sequence: TGTGCCAGCAGCTTAGCCCCCGACAGGGGGCTTTACGGGGAGCTGTTTTTT. The whole variable domain, remainder taken from reference TRBV7-6 and TRBJ2-2, is GAGVSQSPRYKVTKRGQDVALRCDPISGHVSLYWYRQALGQGPEFLTYFNYEAQQDKSGLPNDRFSAERPEGSISTLTIQRTEQRDSAMYRCASSLAPDRGLYGELFFGEGSRLTVL.

In its sample, this clone is medium-sized. The chain has TRBV2 and TRBJ2-7, with D maybe TRBD2 (6 bases). The CDR3 extends over 15 amino acids. V lost 1 base to trimming and J lost 5 bases, with 15 bases between them. Germline values: CDR1 SNHLY, CDR2 FYNNEI. CDR3 nucleotides: TGTGCCAGCAGTGAAGGGCGGGGAGTAGGAAACGAGCAGTACTTC. The encoded protein is CASSEGRGVGNEQYF.

Only one count was recorded for this clone. The chain is built from TRBV7-8 and TRBJ2-7, with TRBD2 identical over 7 bases. This CDR3 is 14 amino acids long. V gave up 5 bases and J gave up 4 bases; unmatched junction bases: 8. Germline lookup yields CDR1 SGHVS and CDR2 FQNEAQ. CDR3 protein: CASSPLAVLYEQYF. The CDR3 DNA is TGTGCCAGCAGCCCGCTAGCGGTTTTATACGAGCAGTACTTC. The full variable domain, completed using reference TRBV7-8 and TRBJ2-7, is GAGVSQSPRYKVAKRGQDVALRCDPISGHVSLFWYQQALGQGPEFLTYFQNEAQLDKSGLPSDRFFAERPEGSVSTLKIQRTQQEDSAVYLCASSPLAVLYEQYFGPGTRLTVT.

The V call is TRBV19, the J call TRBJ1-1, with 9 bases aligning to TRBD1. V dropped 3 bases and J dropped 5; count of bases not matched to a gene: 19. CDR3 length equals 19 residues. Germline V gene data show CDR1 as LNHDA and CDR2 as SQIVND (reference sequence). DNA for the CDR3: TGTGCCAGTAGTATGTCGGGGACAGGGTTCCCCCGGGAGTCTACTGAAGCTTTCTTT. It yields the protein CASSMSGTGFPRESTEAFF.

This clone was detected a few times. The gene calls are TRBV2 and TRBJ2-1; 8 bases align to TRBD1. Germline V gene data show CDR1 as SNHLY and CDR2 as FYNNEI. J gave up 6 bases and V 6 bases, and 13 bases lay outside the gene matches. CDR3 length: 16 residues. CDR3 nucleotide sequence: TGTGCCAGCAGGGAGTTCGGACAGGGAAGTGGCAATGAGCAGTTCTTC. This sequence encodes CASREFGQGSGNEQFF.

This clone was counted between two and nine times. The J gene is TRBJ2-1, the V gene TRBV19; TRBD1 is a possible D gene (5 bases). Trimming took off 4 bases at V and 16 bases at J, with 17 bases between the two ends. Per the germline V gene, CDR1 is LNHDA and CDR2 is SQIVND (reference sequence). The CDR3 consists of 12 residues. This CDR3 is CASSTSTRVEFF. In DNA form, the CDR3 reads TGTGCCAGTAGTACGTCCACCAGGGTAGAATTCTTC.

By share, this clone counts as medium-sized. The rearrangement links TRBV2 to TRBJ1-4; 7 bases map to TRBD1. The CDR3 runs to 17 residues. Germline assignment: CDR1 SNHLY and CDR2 FYNNEI. The junction had 12 bases not matched to a gene; V was cut back by 8 bases and J by 0 bases. This chain's CDR3 is CASYIGTVLATNEKLFF. CDR3 in DNA: TGTGCCAGCTATATAGGGACAGTCCTTGCAACTAATGAAAAACTGTTTTTT.

There are a few counts of this clone. V is TRBV9 and J is TRBJ2-2; 12 nucleotides match TRBD2. Germline CDR1 SGDLS, CDR2 YYNGEE. V lost 1 base to trimming and J lost 5 bases; unmatched junction nucleotides: 6. The CDR3 runs 17 residues. In nucleotides, the CDR3 is TGTGCCAGCAGCGTATCTTGGCTAGCGGGAGGGACCGGGGAGCTGTTTTTT. Protein sequence: CASSVSWLAGGTGELFF.

The table lists this clone with a few counts. This chain joins TRBV28 and TRBJ2-2; 8 positions agree with TRBD2. Germline CDR1 reads MDHEN; CDR2 reads SYDVKM. This CDR3 has 22 residues. V lost 4 bases and J lost 3; bases outside the gene matches: 25. This CDR3 reads CASSSLPGLVSPHPHDTGELFF. CDR3 coding DNA: TGTGCCAGCAGTTCACTACCGGGACTAGTAAGTCCACACCCCCACGACACCGGGGAGCTGTTTTTT.

This clone turned up a few times. The chain has TRBV29-1 and TRBJ2-3, with D perhaps TRBD1 (5 bases). The V end was cut by 3 bases, the J end by 3 bases, with 10 bases between. This CDR3 region has 13 residues. Germline V CDR1 and CDR2: SQVTM, ANQGSEA. CDR3 sequence: CSVDRVGTDTQYF. The DNA for the CDR3 is TGCAGCGTTGACAGGGTCGGGACAGATACGCAGTATTTT.

The rearrangement joins TRBV6-5 to TRBJ2-7, with D unresolved. Trimming stripped 2 bases from V and 3 bases from J, with 17 bases between. CDR1 is MNHEY and CDR2 is SVGAGI in the germline V gene. The CDR3 spans 16 residues. The CDR3 nucleotides read TGTGCCAGCAGTTACGCCAGAGGAGATCACTTCTACGAGCAGTACTTC. It is translated as CASSYARGDHFYEQYF.

The gene calls are TRBV21-1 and TRBJ2-7; TRBD1 reflects the table's D call only, with no check against the DNA. TRBV21-1 is tagged as a pseudogene. The CDR3 is 14 amino acids. CDR3 loop: CASNSGTGVREQYF. In DNA, the CDR3 is TGTGCCAGCAATTCCGGGACAGGGGTGAGGGAGCAGTACTTC.

This clone has just one count. This chain joins TRBV19 and TRBJ2-7, with TRBD2 matching 7 bases. The CDR3 is 19 residues long. The germline CDR1 and CDR2 sequences are LNHDA and SQIVND (reference sequence). The ends lost 3 bases at V and 3 bases at J; junction bases unmatched: 20. The CDR3: CASSITLFRGGGPYYEQYF. The CDR3 nucleotides are TGTGCCAGTAGTATTACTCTATTTCGTGGGGGGGGACCCTACTACGAGCAGTACTTC.

In its sample, this clone was seen a few times. The V call is TRBV6-6, the J call TRBJ2-3; 10 bases map to TRBD2. J was trimmed by 1 base and V by 7 bases; bases with no gene match: 8. The CDR3 has 16 residues. Germline CDR1 and CDR2: MNHNY and SVGAGI (reference sequence). The CDR3 loop reads CASTPLAGGGTDTQYF. The DNA for the CDR3 is TGTGCCAGCACCCCTTTAGCGGGAGGTGGCACAGATACGCAGTATTTT.

V is TRBV19 and J is TRBJ2-5, with D possibly matching TRBD1 (5 bases). TRBJ2-7 matches the DNA end more closely, so the J call is doubtful. This CDR3 comprises 13 residues. Per germline, CDR1 LNHDA and CDR2 SQIVND (reference sequence). The CDR3 DNA sequence: TGTGCCAGTAGTAGCAGGGCGGACTACGAGCAGTACTTC. It yields the protein CASSSRADYEQYF.